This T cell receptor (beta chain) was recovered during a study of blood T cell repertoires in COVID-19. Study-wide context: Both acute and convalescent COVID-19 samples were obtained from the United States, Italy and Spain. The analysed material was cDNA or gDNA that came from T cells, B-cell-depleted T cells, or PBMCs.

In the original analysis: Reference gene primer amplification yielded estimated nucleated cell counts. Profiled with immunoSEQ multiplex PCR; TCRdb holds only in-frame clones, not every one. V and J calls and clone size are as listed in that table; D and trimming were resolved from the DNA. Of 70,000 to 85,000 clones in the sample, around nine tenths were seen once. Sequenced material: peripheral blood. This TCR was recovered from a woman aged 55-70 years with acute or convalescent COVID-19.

CDR3 residues: CSANRVYEQYF. The DNA for the CDR3 is TGCAGTGCTAATCGGGTTTACGAGCAGTACTTC. V is TRBV20-1 and J is TRBJ2-7; D call uncertain. Between the trimmed V and J ends, which lost 4 bases and 4 bases, there was a span of 8 bases. This CDR3 has 11 amino acids. Germline CDR1 reads DFQATT; CDR2 reads SNEGSKA (reference sequence).